Below, 31 T cell receptor beta chains from the same sample are listed, as sequenced in a study of T cell repertoires in cytomegalovirus infection. One entry per CDR3 protein, called by TCRdb with MiXCR from the reads. The profile shows hundreds of thousands of distinct CDR3 sequences, roughly 43% of them singletons. The antigens of these receptors remain unknown. The material was cultured PBMCs, obtained from culture after CMV antigen stimulation. The source is a human donor in good health (CMV status not recorded). Some clones in this sample may be carry-over from other donors' samples.

Concerning this clonotype itself: Sequence at one end of the junction differs from germline and may be a read error. The chain carries TRBV7-6 and TRBJ2-1, with D unclear. The germline gives CDR1 SGHVS, CDR2 FNYEAQ. The CDR3 loop spans 15 amino acids. CDR3 sequence (DNA): TGTGCCAGCAGCCCGGACGAGTACTCCTACAATGAGCAGTTCTTT. It encodes CASSPDEYSYNEQFF.

The chain combines TRBV7-4 with TRBJ2-1; possibly TRBD1 for D (5 bases). V was shortened by 3 bases and J by 10 bases, with 7 bases between the two germline ends. The CDR3 is 11 amino acids. Per the germline V gene, CDR1 is SGHVT and CDR2 is SQSDAQ. The chain's CDR3 is CASSFDREQFF. The CDR3 coding sequence is TGTGCCAGCAGCTTCGACAGAGAGCAGTTCTTC.

The chain is built from TRBV7-8 and TRBJ2-1; no clear D gene. CDR3 size: 13 residues. Germline V lookup: CDR1 SGHVS, CDR2 FQNEAQ. V lost 5 bases and J lost 7, with 12 bases in between. CDR3 in amino acids: CASSPNMANEQFF. The CDR3 DNA follows: TGTGCCAGCAGCCCGAACATGGCGAATGAGCAGTTCTTC.

This clonotype appeared a few times. The CDR3 is CASSQEEGGGSETQYF. CDR3 in DNA: TGCGCCAGCAGCCAAGAGGAAGGGGGAGGGTCGGAGACCCAGTACTTC. The rearrangement joins TRBV4-1 to TRBJ2-5; a possible D gene is TRBD2 (7 bases). The V and J ends lost 0 bases and 5 bases respectively, with 16 bases between them. Germline CDR1 MGHRA, CDR2 YSYEKL. The CDR3 is made up of 16 amino acids.

The rearrangement uses TRBV19 and TRBJ2-5; D is ambiguous. Trimming pared 11 bases from V and 7 bases from J, leaving 14 bases between. This CDR3 has 11 amino acids. CDR1 is LNHDA and CDR2 is SQIVND in the germline V gene (reference sequence). This CDR3 is CASRKERTQYF. As DNA, the CDR3 is TGTGCCTCGAGGAAGGAGAGGACCCAGTACTTC.

The chain recombines TRBV20-1 with TRBJ2-7, with TRBD2 matching over 13 bases. CDR1 and CDR2 from the germline V gene are DFQATT and SNEGSKA (reference sequence). The CDR3 totals 16 residues. The V and J ends lost 5 bases and 3 bases, in that order; junction bases with no gene match: 10. The CDR3 sequence is CSAERSRTSGSYEQYF. The CDR3 nucleotides read TGCAGTGCTGAGAGGTCCCGGACTAGCGGGAGCTACGAGCAGTACTTC.

The J gene is TRBJ1-2, the V gene TRBV5-1, with D perhaps TRBD1 (6 bases). The germline gives CDR1 SGHRS, CDR2 YFSETQ. The CDR3 has 14 amino acids. The germline V and J ends were trimmed by 0 bases and 4 bases, with 10 bases remaining between them. The CDR3 coding sequence is TGCGCCAGCAGCTTGGAGCAGGGGTCCTATGGCTACACCTTC. Protein product: CASSLEQGSYGYTF.

This clonotype has more than one count but fewer than ten. The conserved closing phenylalanine or tryptophan is absent in this CDR3, likely reflecting a read error. Because the CDR3's place on the DNA is in doubt, the DNA is left out and the CDR3 is given as listed by TCRdb. The rearrangement joins TRBV7-2 to TRBJ1-1. The V gene's germline CDR1 is SGHTA and CDR2 FQGNSA. Termini included, the CDR3 measures 11 amino acids. The CDR3 here is CASSPQPLTSI.

The CDR3 DNA reads TGTGCCAGCAGTCCCTGGCAGAACACTGAAGCTTTCTTT. Its protein product is CASSPWQNTEAFF. The V and J genes are TRBV6-2 or TRBV6-3 and TRBJ1-1; D is uncertain. CDR3 length equals 13 residues. Trimming pared 5 bases from V and 1 base from J, leaving 8 bases between. The germline gives CDR1 MNHEY, CDR2 SVGEGT.

The rearrangement links TRBV19 to TRBJ1-4; D not certain. The CDR3 extends over 13 amino acids. Germline CDR1 reads LNHDA; CDR2 reads SQIVND (reference sequence). V lost 6 bases and J lost 6, with 11 bases in between. The CDR3 region has the DNA TGTGCCAGTAGCGGCAGTATCTATGAAAAACTGTTTTTT. Its translation is CASSGSIYEKLFF.

The rearrangement links TRBV12-3 or TRBV12-4 to TRBJ1-1; D unclear. This CDR3 region has 13 residues. V lost 5 bases, J lost 6 bases, and 13 bases lay in between. CDR3 protein: CASSPRAGSEAFF. The CDR3 DNA sequence: TGTGCCAGCAGTCCCCGGGCGGGATCTGAAGCTTTCTTT.

This chain uses TRBV4-1 with TRBJ2-7; 10 bases agree with TRBD1. CDR3 length: 15 residues. Unmatched junction bases numbered 5, after V lost 4 bases and J lost 2 bases. CDR1 MGHRA and CDR2 YSYEKL come from the germline V gene. CDR3 DNA: TGCGCCAGCAGCCGACCGGGACAGGGGACCTACGAGCAGTACTTC. Its translation: CASSRPGQGTYEQYF.

This clonotype was seen at least ten times. The rearrangement uses TRBV7-8 and TRBJ2-2, with 10 bases that match TRBD1. From germline, CDR1 is SGHVS and CDR2 FQNEAQ. This CDR3 region has 16 residues. J was trimmed by 4 bases and V by 5 bases; bases with no gene match: 7. DNA of the CDR3: TGTGCCAGCAGCCCCCGACAGGGGGCAGGCACCGGGGAGCTGTTTTTT. It specifies CASSPRQGAGTGELFF.

This clonotype was observed a handful of times. This chain connects TRBV7-6 to TRBJ2-1, with a possible D match to TRBD2 (5 bases). Per the germline V gene, CDR1 is SGHVS and CDR2 is FNYEAQ. This CDR3 has 13 amino acids. Trimming shortened V by 4 bases and J by 10 bases, and 14 bases separated the two germline ends. The CDR3 sequence: CASSSERTWEQFF. In DNA, the CDR3 is TGTGCCAGCAGCTCGGAGCGGACGTGGGAGCAGTTCTTC. The variable domain in full, completed from reference TRBV7-6 and TRBJ2-1, reads GAGVSQSPRYKVTKRGQDVALRCDPISGHVSLYWYRQALGQGPEFLTYFNYEAQQDKSGLPNDRFSAERPEGSISTLTIQRTEQRDSAMYRCASSSERTWEQFFGPGTRLTVL.

This clonotype appeared a few times. V and J are TRBV7-2 and TRBJ1-2; D gene unclear. Trimming removed 1 base at V and 2 bases at J, with 14 bases between. The germline CDR1 and CDR2 sequences are SGHTA and FQGNSA. The length of the CDR3 is 16 residues. The CDR3 spells CASSLDFTGINYGYTF. For the CDR3, the DNA is TGTGCCAGCAGCTTAGATTTCACCGGAATCAACTATGGCTACACCTTC.

The table lists this clonotype with a few counts. The gene calls are TRBV6-5 and TRBJ2-1; 9 bases line up with TRBD1. There are 15 residues in the CDR3. With V trimmed by 5 bases and J by 7 bases, 9 bases remained unmatched. Germline CDR1 MNHEY, CDR2 SVGAGI. The CDR3: CASSRGDRARNEQFF. CDR3 DNA sequence: TGTGCCAGCAGTCGGGGGGACAGGGCTAGGAATGAGCAGTTCTTC.

This chain joins TRBV6-2 or TRBV6-3 and TRBJ1-2, with D unresolved. This CDR3 region has 13 residues. Germline V gives CDR1 MNHEY, CDR2 SVGEGT. V gave up 5 bases and J gave up 6 bases, with 13 bases separating them. The CDR3 DNA reads TGTGCCAGCAGTCGGGTGGAGTGGAATGGCTACACCTTC. It codes for CASSRVEWNGYTF.

The chain links TRBV12-3 or TRBV12-4 to TRBJ1-1; 9 bases fit TRBD1. The ends lost 4 bases at V and 4 bases at J; junction bases unmatched: 1. There are 13 residues in the CDR3. CDR3 in DNA: TGTGCCAGCAGTTGGACAGGGGTCACTGAAGCTTTCTTT. This encodes CASSWTGVTEAFF.

The rearrangement links TRBV6-6 to TRBJ2-2; no reliable D call. From germline, CDR1 is MNHNY and CDR2 SVGAGI (reference sequence). The CDR3 spans 14 residues. V lost 5 bases, J lost 3 bases, and 10 bases lay in between. The CDR3 loop reads CASSLFGYTGELFF. The CDR3 nucleotides read TGTGCCAGCAGTCTTTTCGGGTACACCGGGGAGCTGTTTTTT.

This clonotype was picked up a small number of times. This CDR3 is CASSPEGDTQYF. For the CDR3, the DNA is TGTGCCAGCAGCCCCGAGGGAGATACGCAGTATTTT. The V call is TRBV7-8, the J call TRBJ2-3; tentatively, D is TRBD2 (5 bases). The CDR3 runs to 12 residues. Germline CDR1 reads SGHVS; CDR2 reads FQNEAQ. V was clipped by 5 bases and J by 5 bases, with 8 bases between them.

This clonotype has a handful of counts. The chain carries TRBV7-2 and TRBJ2-7; 13 bases match TRBD2. Germline V lookup: CDR1 SGHTA, CDR2 FQGNSA. The CDR3 sequence is 15 residues long. V was pared by 1 base and J by 7 bases, with 4 bases of the junction left unmatched. Written as DNA, the CDR3 is TGTGCCAGCAGCTTAGAAGGACTAGCGGGAGAGGAGCAGTACTTC. Translation gives CASSLEGLAGEEQYF.

This chain links TRBV7-2 with TRBJ2-1; D remains ambiguous. This CDR3 is built from 14 residues. V lost 5 bases and J 3 bases, leaving 11 bases between the germline ends. CDR1 is SGHTA, CDR2 FQGNSA, per germline. The CDR3 loop reads CASSPIPFYNEQFF. DNA for the CDR3: TGTGCCAGCAGCCCAATTCCGTTCTACAATGAGCAGTTCTTC. The variable domain in full, with the rest retrieved from reference TRBV7-2 and TRBJ2-1, is GAGVSQSPSNKVTEKGKDVELRCDPISGHTALYWYRQSLGQGLEFLIYFQGNSAPDKSGLPSDRFSAERTGGSVSTLTIQRTQQEDSAVYLCASSPIPFYNEQFFGPGTRLTVL.

This clonotype has just a few counts. The genes are TRBV6-1 and TRBJ1-5; a weak D match, TRBD1 (5 bases). This CDR3 region has 15 residues. V dropped 3 bases and J dropped 7 bases, with 16 bases sitting between them. The V gene's germline CDR1 is MNHNS and CDR2 SASEGT. In DNA form, the CDR3 reads TGTGCCAGCAGTGAGGGACCCTTCAGGTGGCAGCCCCAGCATTTT. Its protein product is CASSEGPFRWQPQHF.

The chain carries TRBV28 and TRBJ2-3, with 7 bases aligning to TRBD2. The CDR3 contains 20 residues. Germline CDR1 is MDHEN and CDR2 is SYDVKM. V was clipped by 7 bases and J by 2 bases; unmatched bases: 24. In DNA form, the CDR3 reads TGTGCCAGCAACCCTATAGCGGGCCTTTTGACTAGTGCGGCCACAGATACGCAGTATTTT. Its protein product is CASNPIAGLLTSAATDTQYF.

The chain combines TRBV4-1 with TRBJ2-5; D not resolved. Germline V lookup: CDR1 MGHRA, CDR2 YSYEKL. Deletions cut 0 bases from V and 2 bases from J, with 10 bases between. This CDR3 contains 15 residues. CDR3 in amino acids: CASSQDPRYQETQYF. The CDR3 coding sequence is TGCGCCAGCAGCCAAGATCCTCGGTATCAAGAGACCCAGTACTTC.

J is TRBJ2-1 and V is TRBV7-8, with unresolved D. V dropped 5 bases and J dropped 5 bases, with 16 bases sitting between them. Germline CDR1 SGHVS, CDR2 FQNEAQ. This CDR3 spans 15 amino acids. The CDR3 DNA follows: TGTGCCAGCAGCCCGACCCCCCGGTGGGACAATGAGCAGTTCTTC. It codes for CASSPTPRWDNEQFF.

The chain has TRBV12-3 or TRBV12-4 and TRBJ2-7, with 9 nucleotides matching TRBD2. The J segment lost 4 bases and the V segment lost 5 bases, leaving 9 bases of the junction unmatched. The CDR3 extends over 15 amino acids. CDR3 bases: TGTGCCAGCAGTCCCCCTGGCGGGGGGGCATACGAGCAGTACTTC. Translation gives CASSPPGGGAYEQYF.

CDR3 amino acids: CASSLSGGGKTQYF. In nucleotides, the CDR3 is TGTGCCAGCAGTTTATCAGGGGGCGGAAAGACCCAGTACTTC. The rearrangement links TRBV27 to TRBJ2-5, with TRBD1 identical over 7 bases. The CDR3 is made up of 14 amino acids. Germline V gene lookup returns CDR1 MNHEY and CDR2 SMNVEV (reference sequence). The ends lost 0 bases at V and 6 bases at J; junction bases unmatched: 4.

This clonotype has ten or more counts. V gene TRBV7-2 combines with J gene TRBJ2-3; 9 bases agree with TRBD2. CDR3 length: 15 amino acids. Germline V gene sequence: CDR1 SGHTA, CDR2 FQGNSA. V dropped 5 bases and J dropped 1; count of bases not matched to a gene: 4. The CDR3 DNA follows: TGTGCCAGCAGCCCCCGACTAGCGGGCACAGATACGCAGTATTTT. It is translated as CASSPRLAGTDTQYF.

The chain is built from TRBV24-1 and TRBJ2-1; 12 bases align to TRBD2. CDR1 is KGHDR and CDR2 is SFDVKD in the germline V gene. The CDR3 is made up of 16 amino acids. Unmatched junction bases numbered 8, after V lost 4 bases and J lost 8 bases. CDR3 sequence: CATSDPTSGSRDEQFF. The CDR3 DNA sequence: TGTGCCACCAGTGACCCGACTAGCGGGAGCAGGGATGAGCAGTTCTTC.

The chain couples TRBV11-3 to TRBJ2-7, with 11 bases identical to TRBD2. The CDR3 loop spans 17 amino acids. CDR1 is SGHNT and CDR2 is YENEEA in the germline V gene. With 5 bases clipped from V and 2 bases from J, the junction kept 11 bases outside the gene matches. This CDR3 reads CASSPGVSGRDTYEQYF. For the CDR3, the DNA is TGTGCCAGCAGCCCCGGTGTTAGCGGGAGGGATACCTACGAGCAGTACTTC.